Listed here are 18 T cell receptor beta chains from one sample, sequenced in a study of cytomegalovirus exposure and HLA in healthy donors (dated by TCRdb to 2015 to 2018). The library relied on the immunoSEQ multiplex PCR assay. A mixture of 60 forward primers for TCR Vbeta segments and 13 reverse primers for TCR Jbeta segments was used in the multiplex PCR. TCRdb provides this immuneACCESS table in a form limited to in-frame rearrangements. Some clones are lacking; in checked studies, under half of them reflect an unresolved V gene, and why the rest are absent is not known. A total of fewer than 200,000 clones appear in this sample, about 75% of them only once. Approximately 2.3% of the sample belongs to the ten largest clones. The material sequenced was PBMCs. These receptors were collected from a female donor in good health and CMV-seronegative.

The chain uses TRBV7-9 and TRBJ2-7; the match to TRBD2 covers 7 bases. Unmatched junction bases numbered 9, after V lost 2 bases and J lost 5 bases. Germline CDR1 SEHNR, CDR2 FQNEAQ (reference sequence). The CDR3 has 15 residues. The CDR3 loop reads CASSLPPGGSNEQYF. The CDR3 DNA sequence: TGTGCCAGCAGCTTACCCCCGGGGGGATCCAACGAGCAGTACTTC.

This chain joins TRBV7-2 and TRBJ2-5, with 10 bases lining up with TRBD2. J gave up 5 bases and V 0 bases, and 0 bases lay outside the gene matches. This CDR3 comprises 14 residues. Germline V gene data show CDR1 as SGHTA and CDR2 as FQGNSA. This CDR3 is CASSLALAGETQYF. DNA of the CDR3: TGTGCCAGCAGCTTAGCACTAGCGGGGGAGACCCAGTACTTC.

This clone was found a few times. V is TRBV2 and J is TRBJ2-3; 10 bases agree with TRBD2. This CDR3 is built from 16 residues. V was clipped by 3 bases and J by 5 bases; unmatched bases: 8. CDR1 SNHLY and CDR2 FYNNEI come from the germline V gene. The DNA of the CDR3 is TGTGCCAGCAGTGATGGTAGCGGGGGGCCGGGAGATACGCAGTATTTT. Protein: CASSDGSGGPGDTQYF.

The rearrangement uses TRBV4-3 and TRBJ2-2; D not resolved. Germline-derived CDR1 and CDR2 are LGHNA and YSLEER. There are 14 residues in the CDR3. The germline V and J ends were trimmed by 3 bases and 3 bases, with 8 bases remaining between them. This chain's CDR3 is CASSQRRYTGELFF. CDR3 in DNA: TGCGCCAGCAGCCAGCGGCGATACACCGGGGAGCTGTTTTTT.

In its sample, this clone was seen a few times. The chain joins TRBV5-1 to TRBJ2-2; 8 bases are a match to TRBD2. Germline V gives CDR1 SGHRS, CDR2 YFSETQ. Trimming at V came to 4 bases and at J to 7 bases, leaving 24 bases not matched to a gene. This CDR3 contains 20 residues. In DNA, the CDR3 is TGCGCCAGCAGCGAATTCGGGGTAGCGGCACAGCGGGGGTTCGGCGGGGAGCTGTTTTTT. Its translation is CASSEFGVAAQRGFGGELFF.

The chain joins TRBV5-4 to TRBJ1-4; D gene unclear. CDR3 length: 13 amino acids. V dropped 0 bases and J dropped 8 bases, with 8 bases sitting between them. The germline V gene encodes CDR1 SGHNT and CDR2 YYREEE (reference sequence). CDR3 region: CASSLDLSEKLFF. In DNA, the CDR3 is TGTGCCAGCAGCTTGGATCTAAGCGAAAAACTGTTTTTT. The whole variable domain, remainder taken from reference TRBV5-4 and TRBJ1-4, is ETGVTQSPTHLIKTRGQQVTLRCSSQSGHNTVSWYQQALGQGPQFIFQYYREEENGRGNFPPRFSGLQFPNYSSELNVNALELDDSALYLCASSLDLSEKLFFGSGTQLSVL.

J is TRBJ2-7 and V is TRBV5-8, with TRBD2 identical over 11 bases. This CDR3 spans 12 amino acids. CDR1 and CDR2 (germline): SGHTS, YDEGEE. V was pared by 6 bases and J by 5 bases, with 1 base of the junction left unmatched. In DNA form, the CDR3 reads TGTGCCAGCACGACTAGCGGGGACGAGCAGTACTTC. Translated, it gives CASTTSGDEQYF. The whole variable domain, filled in from reference TRBV5-8 and TRBJ2-7, reads EAGVTQSPTHLIKTRGQQATLRCSPISGHTSVYWYQQALGLGLQFLLWYDEGEERNRGNFPPRFSGRQFPNYSSELNVNALELEDSALYLCASTTSGDEQYFGPGTRLTVT.

This clone came up a few times. The gene calls are TRBV29-1 and TRBJ1-1; D remains unclear. V was pared by 3 bases and J by 5 bases, with 7 bases between. Germline loops: CDR1 SQVTM, CDR2 ANQGSEA. CDR3 length: 11 residues. The CDR3 sequence: CSVDTLTEAFF. The CDR3 nucleotides are TGCAGCGTTGACACATTAACTGAAGCTTTCTTT.

The chain couples TRBV5-6 to TRBJ2-5; possible D gene TRBD2, 5 bases. With 0 bases removed from V and 4 bases from J, the gap between germline ends came to 13 bases. There are 15 residues in the CDR3. Germline V CDR1 and CDR2: SGHDT, YYEEEE. CDR3 DNA: TGTGCCAGCAGCTTGGTTCCGGACCGGGGAGAGACCCAGTACTTC. Translation: CASSLVPDRGETQYF.

The chain couples TRBV19 to TRBJ1-5; 10 positions agree with TRBD1. V was clipped by 3 bases and J by 3 bases; unmatched bases: 8. The CDR3 sequence is 17 residues long. CDR1 and CDR2 from the germline V gene are LNHDA and SQIVND (reference sequence). This CDR3 reads CASSIPRDRGPNQPQHF. In DNA form, the CDR3 reads TGTGCCAGTAGTATCCCGCGGGACAGGGGACCCAATCAGCCCCAGCATTTT.

This clone was seen just once. V usage is TRBV30 and J usage is TRBJ2-1; 9 positions match TRBD1. Unmatched junction bases numbered 16, after V lost 1 base and J lost 0 bases. The CDR3 spans 20 residues. The germline CDR1 and CDR2 sequences are GTSNPN and SVGIG (reference sequence). Written as DNA, the CDR3 is TGTGCCTGGAGTGCAAAACAGGGGGCACCACTAGCGCGCTCCTACAATGAGCAGTTCTTC. This sequence encodes CAWSAKQGAPLARSYNEQFF.

The rearrangement joins TRBV29-1 to TRBJ2-7; D ambiguous. Germline CDR1 and CDR2: SQVTM and ANQGSEA. V dropped 6 bases and J dropped 3 bases, with 6 bases sitting between them. This CDR3 contains 10 residues. The CDR3 region is CSVADYEQYF. The CDR3 coding sequence is TGCAGCGTGGCAGACTACGAGCAGTACTTC.

This chain uses TRBV28 with TRBJ2-7, with D maybe TRBD1 (7 bases). With 5 bases removed from V and 5 bases from J, the gap between germline ends came to 19 bases. This CDR3 region has 15 residues. The germline V gene has CDR1 MDHEN and CDR2 SYDVKM. CDR3 amino acids: CASSAGGGGLHEQYF. As DNA, the CDR3 is TGTGCCAGCAGTGCAGGAGGGGGCGGATTACACGAGCAGTACTTC.

This clone was recorded once. The chain uses TRBV7-6 and TRBJ1-6, with 9 bases identical to TRBD1. Germline CDR1 is SGHVS and CDR2 is FNYEAQ. This CDR3 is 14 amino acids long. Trimming removed 5 bases from V and 7 bases from J; junction bases left unmatched: 3. In nucleotides, the CDR3 is TGTGCCAGCAGCACAGGGGGCGGAAATTCACCCCTCCACTTT. This encodes CASSTGGGNSPLHF. Full variable domain (missing parts from reference TRBV7-6 and TRBJ1-6): GAGVSQSPRYKVTKRGQDVALRCDPISGHVSLYWYRQALGQGPEFLTYFNYEAQQDKSGLPNDRFSAERPEGSISTLTIQRTEQRDSAMYRCASSTGGGNSPLHFGNGTRLTVT.

Here the CDR3 DNA reads TGCGCCAGCAGCCAAGATCGTGCGACAGAAGAAAAACTGTTTTTT. Translated: CASSQDRATEEKLFF. V is TRBV4-3 and J is TRBJ1-4, with a weak D call TRBD1 (5 bases). The germline CDR1 and CDR2 sequences are LGHNA and YSLEER. This CDR3 has 15 amino acids. The V end lost 0 bases, the J end lost 8 bases, and 13 bases lay between the germline ends.

Remarks on this clone: At one of its ends the junction is not consistent with the germline gene, which may arise from a read error. The chain employs TRBV19 and TRBJ1-2; tentatively, D is TRBD1 (5 bases). The V gene's germline CDR1 is LNHDA and CDR2 SQIVND (reference sequence). CDR3 length: 22 residues. The CDR3 region is CAGSRRALLGGARQGANYGYTF. The CDR3 nucleotides read TGTGCCGGTAGTAGGAGGGCTTTGCTCGGAGGGGCTCGCCAGGGAGCTAACTATGGCTACACCTTC.

J is TRBJ2-2 and V is TRBV11-2; tentative D call: TRBD2 (6 bases). This CDR3 comprises 16 residues. The V and J ends lost 0 bases and 9 bases respectively, with 17 bases between them. The germline V gene encodes CDR1 SGHAT and CDR2 FQNNGV. CDR3 in DNA: TGTGCCAGCAGCTTAGAAGTCGCTAGCGTGGTTAGGGAGCTGTTTTTT. Translated, it gives CASSLEVASVVRELFF.

The chain has TRBV2 and TRBJ2-1, with 13 bases aligning to TRBD2. The CDR3 has 14 residues. Germline V gives CDR1 SNHLY, CDR2 FYNNEI. V was clipped by 7 bases and J by 8 bases; unmatched bases: 5. The CDR3 loop is CASTVTSGRHEQFF. In nucleotides, the CDR3 is TGTGCCAGCACCGTGACTAGCGGGAGGCATGAGCAGTTCTTC.